Listed here are 15 T cell receptor beta chains from one sample, sequenced in a study of cytomegalovirus exposure and HLA in healthy donors. It was with 60 Vbeta and 13 Jbeta primers that the PCR ran. Generated by immunoSEQ multiplex PCR, the TCRdb table keeps only in-frame clones and is missing some. Altogether approximately 150,000 clones are present, roughly 80% being singletons, with the ten largest covering around 7.7%. Material for sequencing was PBMCs. Source of these receptors: a young woman in good health and CMV-seropositive.

The chain recombines TRBV13 with TRBJ2-7; 7 bases agree with TRBD2. CDR1 is PRHDT, CDR2 FYEKMQ, per germline (reference sequence). The CDR3 contains 13 residues. The trim removed 0 bases at V and 7 bases at J, leaving 3 bases unmatched. CDR3 residues: CASSLGRGGEQYF. DNA for the CDR3: TGTGCCAGCAGCTTAGGTCGGGGAGGGGAGCAGTACTTC. Filled out from reference TRBV13 and TRBJ2-7, the complete variable domain reads AAGVIQSPRHLIKEKRETATLKCYPIPRHDTVYWYQQGPGQDPQFLISFYEKMQSDKGSIPDRFSAQQFSDYHSELNMSSLELGDSALYFCASSLGRGGEQYFGPGTRLTVT.

The chain is built from TRBV9 and TRBJ2-2; 7 nucleotides agree with TRBD1. The trim removed 4 bases at V and 6 bases at J, leaving 6 bases unmatched. Germline lookup yields CDR1 SGDLS and CDR2 YYNGEE. The length of the CDR3 is 14 residues. The CDR3: CASSLGGEAGELFF. The CDR3 coding sequence is TGTGCCAGCAGCTTAGGGGGCGAGGCCGGGGAGCTGTTTTTT.

This clone was counted a single time. The J gene is TRBJ1-6, the V gene TRBV5-5; 7 nucleotides align to TRBD1. This CDR3 comprises 14 residues. V was pared by 2 bases and J by 8 bases, with 4 bases of the junction left unmatched. Looked up from germline, CDR1 is SGHKS and CDR2 is YYEKEE (reference sequence). The CDR3 here is CASSFQGVDSPLHF. CDR3 sequence (DNA): TGTGCCAGCAGCTTCCAGGGGGTGGATTCACCCCTCCACTTT.

This chain links TRBV28 with TRBJ1-1; TRBD1 aligns across 7 bases. Trimming cost V 7 bases and J 5 bases; bases outside gene matches: 10. Germline loops: CDR1 MDHEN, CDR2 SYDVKM. There are 14 residues in the CDR3. Here the CDR3 DNA reads TGTGCCAGCAACGGTCCGGGACAGAGGACTGAAGCTTTCTTT. Its protein product is CASNGPGQRTEAFF.

The table lists this clone with a few counts. The chain uses TRBV6-1 and TRBJ1-2, with D possibly matching TRBD1 (6 bases). The V end was cut by 6 bases, the J end by 4 bases, with 18 bases between. The germline V gene has CDR1 MNHNS and CDR2 SASEGT. This CDR3 is 15 amino acids long. Written as DNA, the CDR3 is TGTGCCAGCAGCAGCGAATCCAGGGGCTTCTATGGCTACACCTTC. Translated: CASSSESRGFYGYTF.

The chain recombines TRBV6-1 with TRBJ1-5; 7 nucleotides agree with TRBD1. The CDR3 contains 14 residues. With V trimmed by 4 bases and J by 7 bases, 7 bases remained unmatched. Looked up from germline, CDR1 is MNHNS and CDR2 is SASEGT. CDR3 sequence reads: CASSGRTGGQPQHF. The CDR3 DNA follows: TGTGCCAGCAGTGGTCGGACAGGTGGCCAGCCCCAGCATTTT.

This chain connects TRBV7-3 to TRBJ2-2, with D perhaps matching TRBD2 (5 bases). CDR3 size: 15 residues. V dropped 1 base and J dropped 1 base, with 7 bases sitting between them. Germline loops: CDR1 SGHTA, CDR2 FQGTGA. The CDR3 nucleotides are TGTGCCAGCAGCTTAAAACGGGGGAACACCGGGGAGCTGTTTTTT. Translation: CASSLKRGNTGELFF.

The chain carries TRBV30 and TRBJ2-5; D unresolved. CDR1 and CDR2 (germline): GTSNPN, SVGIG (reference sequence). V gave up 0 bases and J gave up 2 bases, with 10 bases separating them. CDR3 size: 14 residues. CDR3 bases: TGTGCCTGGAGTGTTAACAATTTTCAAGAGACCCAGTACTTC. Amino acids: CAWSVNNFQETQYF.

The rearrangement links TRBV4-3 to TRBJ2-1; D is perhaps TRBD2 (5 bases). The germline V gene encodes CDR1 LGHNA and CDR2 YSLEER. The CDR3 sequence is 13 residues long. V lost 0 bases to trimming and J lost 7 bases, with 7 bases between them. The DNA for the CDR3 is TGCGCCAGCAGCCAAGATTCGGGGAATGAGCAGTTCTTC. Its translation is CASSQDSGNEQFF.

The J gene is TRBJ1-1, the V gene TRBV5-4; 8 bases align to TRBD1. V lost 0 bases, J lost 3 bases, and 4 bases stayed unmatched. This CDR3 has 15 residues. Germline lookup yields CDR1 SGHNT and CDR2 YYREEE (reference sequence). The CDR3 coding sequence is TGTGCCAGCAGCTTGGGGGCGGACAGGGACACTGAAGCTTTCTTT. Its translation: CASSLGADRDTEAFF.

The J gene is TRBJ1-2, the V gene TRBV5-6; 7 bases map to TRBD1. Trimming took 2 bases from V and 4 from J; bases not matched to a gene: 2. The CDR3 totals 13 residues. Per germline, CDR1 SGHDT and CDR2 YYEEEE. The DNA of the CDR3 is TGTGCCAGCAGCTTATACAGGGGCTATGGCTACACCTTC. Its protein is CASSLYRGYGYTF.

The chain carries TRBV29-1 and TRBJ2-5; 8 bases are shared with TRBD1. J was trimmed by 3 bases and V by 6 bases; bases with no gene match: 3. The CDR3 consists of 12 residues. CDR1 SQVTM and CDR2 ANQGSEA come from the germline V gene. CDR3 in amino acids: CSVMGQEETQYF. CDR3 in DNA: TGCAGCGTGATGGGACAGGAAGAGACCCAGTACTTC.

V usage is TRBV6-6 and J usage is TRBJ2-1, with 12 positions matching TRBD2. The germline V gene encodes CDR1 MNHNY and CDR2 SVGAGI (reference sequence). CDR3 length equals 15 residues. V lost 6 bases and J lost 7; bases outside the gene matches: 7. CDR3 DNA sequence: TGTGCCAGCAGACCTCTAGCGGGGGGGATGAATGAGCAGTTCTTC. Protein sequence: CASRPLAGGMNEQFF.

This rearrangement joins TRBV2 to TRBJ2-3, with D possibly being TRBD2 (5 bases). V gave up 3 bases and J gave up 6 bases, with 13 bases separating them. This CDR3 comprises 14 residues. Germline V lookup: CDR1 SNHLY, CDR2 FYNNEI. The CDR3 region has the DNA TGTGCCAGCAGTGAGACTACCATCCAGGATACGCAGTATTTT. Its protein is CASSETTIQDTQYF.

CDR3 sequence: CASSGTGWTGELFF. Here the CDR3 DNA reads TGTGCCAGCAGCGGTACAGGTTGGACCGGGGAGCTGTTTTTT. V usage is TRBV9 and J usage is TRBJ2-2, with a possible D match to TRBD1 (5 bases). This CDR3 is 14 amino acids long. Trimming cost V 3 bases and J 5 bases, with 11 bases left between them. The germline gives CDR1 SGDLS, CDR2 YYNGEE.